A selection of T cell receptor beta chains follows, all from one sample in a study of graft-versus-host responses after intestinal transplantation. Measured with immunoSEQ multiplex PCR; TCRdb has only the in-frame clones, and not every one. The sample contains about 39,000 clones, over 90% of which appear only once. Sequencing was performed on PBMCs, taken roughly 780 days after intestinal transplantation. The receptor source for this set is a human patient who received an intestinal transplant, so some T cells may come from the graft donor. Both conserved end residues are part of each CDR3. The order of the fields is clone size, J gene, D gene, V gene, CDR3 DNA, CDR3 protein. A D gene is named only where the DNA matches it firmly. The listing skips clone size in some rows; elsewhere it reads once, few, many or a size class.

abundance: once; j_gene: TRBJ1-3; d_gene: -; v_gene: TRBV29-1; CDR3nt: TGCAGCGTCCGGGGGCAGCTCTCTGGAAACACCATATATTTT; CDR3aa: CSVRGQLSGNTIYF
abundance: -; j_gene: TRBJ2-7; d_gene: -; v_gene: TRBV6-5; CDR3nt: TGTGCCAGCAGTTCGGACACCCTCTACGAGCAGTACTTC; CDR3aa: CASSSDTLYEQYF
abundance: -; j_gene: TRBJ2-7; d_gene: -; v_gene: TRBV5-1; CDR3nt: TGCGCCAGCAGCTTGTATCTACTTGTCGAGGCTAATCTCTACGAGCAGTACTTC; CDR3aa: CASSLYLLVEANLYEQYF
abundance: -; j_gene: TRBJ1-4; d_gene: -; v_gene: TRBV15; CDR3nt: TGTGCCACCAGCAGGGTCCCCGGACAGATAACTAATGAAAAACTGTTTTTT; CDR3aa: CATSRVPGQITNEKLFF
abundance: -; j_gene: TRBJ2-1; d_gene: TRBD1; v_gene: TRBV4-1; CDR3nt: TGCGCCAGCAGCCAATTTTTGACCGGGACAGGGGGCGAGGATGAGCAGTTCTTC; CDR3aa: CASSQFLTGTGGEDEQFF
abundance: -; j_gene: TRBJ1-1; d_gene: -; v_gene: TRBV7-9; CDR3nt: TGTGCCAGCAGCCAACTAACAGGGCTTAACACTGAAGCTTTCTTT; CDR3aa: CASSQLTGLNTEAFF
abundance: -; j_gene: TRBJ2-5; d_gene: TRBD2; v_gene: TRBV5-6; CDR3nt: TGTGCCAGCACCCTGTACCAGCCGGGAGTAAGGGAGGGGGAGACCCAGTACTTC; CDR3aa: CASTLYQPGVREGETQYF
abundance: -; j_gene: TRBJ2-1; d_gene: -; v_gene: TRBV7-6; CDR3nt: TGTGCCAGCAGCTTATGGGGCCCAAACAATGAGCAGTTCTTC; CDR3aa: CASSLWGPNNEQFF
abundance: -; j_gene: TRBJ1-5; d_gene: -; v_gene: TRBV2; CDR3nt: TGTGCCAACCCGCCCCCACCTCTGAAGCCCCAGCATTTT; CDR3aa: CANPPPPLKPQHF
abundance: -; j_gene: TRBJ2-1; d_gene: TRBD2; v_gene: TRBV6-1; CDR3nt: TGTGCCACGGAGACTAGCGGGGTTTACAATGAGCAGTTCTTC; CDR3aa: CATETSGVYNEQFF
abundance: few; j_gene: TRBJ1-1; d_gene: -; v_gene: TRBV25-1; CDR3nt: TGTGCCAGCGTGGGGAACACTGAAGCTTTCTTT; CDR3aa: CASVGNTEAFF
abundance: -; j_gene: TRBJ2-7; d_gene: TRBD1; v_gene: TRBV11-2; CDR3nt: TGTGCCAGCAGCCCCCGGGTGGACAGGGGTGCGTACGAGCAGTACTTC; CDR3aa: CASSPRVDRGAYEQYF
abundance: once; j_gene: TRBJ2-7; d_gene: -; v_gene: TRBV10-1; CDR3nt: TGCGCCAGCAGTGTCAGTGACACCTACGAGCAGTACTTC; CDR3aa: CASSVSDTYEQYF
abundance: -; j_gene: TRBJ2-7; d_gene: -; v_gene: TRBV10-3; CDR3nt: TGTGCCATCAGGGAGATACAGGCATCAACCTACGAGCAGTACTTC; CDR3aa: CAIREIQASTYEQYF
abundance: -; j_gene: TRBJ1-4; d_gene: -; v_gene: TRBV29-1; CDR3nt: TGCAGCGTTTCGGGGGGCAGGGGATCTTTCACAACTAATGAAAAACTGTTTTTT; CDR3aa: CSVSGGRGSFTTNEKLFF
abundance: -; j_gene: TRBJ2-7; d_gene: TRBD1; v_gene: TRBV6-6; CDR3nt: TGTGCCAGCAGTGCCTTCGACAGGGGAGCCTACGAGCAGTACTTC; CDR3aa: CASSAFDRGAYEQYF
abundance: -; j_gene: TRBJ2-3; d_gene: -; v_gene: TRBV6-5; CDR3nt: TGTGCCAGCAGCCCTCCGAAGCATACGCAGTATTTT; CDR3aa: CASSPPKHTQYF
abundance: -; j_gene: TRBJ2-5; d_gene: -; v_gene: TRBV5-1; CDR3nt: TGCGCCAGCAGCTTGGAGGGGCGGGGCTTCCAAGAGACCCAGTACTTC; CDR3aa: CASSLEGRGFQETQYF
abundance: -; j_gene: TRBJ1-2; d_gene: -; v_gene: TRBV20-1; CDR3nt: TGCAGTGCTATTTTCCGAAGCGGCTACACCTTC; CDR3aa: CSAIFRSGYTF
abundance: -; j_gene: TRBJ2-3; d_gene: -; v_gene: TRBV5-1; CDR3nt: TGCGCCAGCAGCCGGATTGGGGAATCAAGCACAGATACGCAGTATTTT; CDR3aa: CASSRIGESSTDTQYF
abundance: -; j_gene: TRBJ2-1; d_gene: TRBD2; v_gene: TRBV7-3; CDR3nt: TGTGCCAGCAGCTCAGCGGGGGAGCAGTTCTTC; CDR3aa: CASSSAGEQFF
abundance: -; j_gene: TRBJ2-2; d_gene: -; v_gene: TRBV21-1; CDR3nt: TGTGCCAGCAGCAACGGACTAGCGGGGGCCGGCGGGGAGCTGTTTTTT; CDR3aa: CASSNGLAGAGGELFF
abundance: -; j_gene: TRBJ2-4; d_gene: -; v_gene: TRBV6-1; CDR3nt: TGTGCCAGCAGTCGAGGGACGGCAGAAAACATTCAGTACTTC; CDR3aa: CASSRGTAENIQYF
abundance: -; j_gene: TRBJ2-1; d_gene: TRBD2; v_gene: TRBV4-1; CDR3nt: TGCGCCAGCAGCTACGGACTAGCTTCGACCTACAATGAGCAGTTCTTC; CDR3aa: CASSYGLASTYNEQFF
abundance: -; j_gene: TRBJ1-1; d_gene: -; v_gene: TRBV7-9; CDR3nt: TGTGCCAGCAGCACGACTACCGGGACACGGGTGACTGAAGCTTTCTTT; CDR3aa: CASSTTTGTRVTEAFF
abundance: -; j_gene: TRBJ2-1; d_gene: -; v_gene: TRBV18; CDR3nt: TGTGCCAGCTCAGCCGGGACGGACCCTTACAATGAGCAGTTCTTC; CDR3aa: CASSAGTDPYNEQFF
abundance: -; j_gene: TRBJ2-7; d_gene: TRBD2; v_gene: TRBV5-4; CDR3nt: TGTGCCAGCAGCTCGAAAAGACTAGCGGGGGGCTACGAGCAGTACTTC; CDR3aa: CASSSKRLAGGYEQYF
abundance: -; j_gene: TRBJ1-5; d_gene: -; v_gene: TRBV27; CDR3nt: TGTGCCAGCAGTCGGCAGGGCCGCCGCAATCAGCCCCAGCATTTT; CDR3aa: CASSRQGRRNQPQHF
abundance: -; j_gene: TRBJ2-7; d_gene: -; v_gene: TRBV5-1; CDR3nt: TGCGCCAGCAGCTTGTGGGACGGACCCCCGGAAGAGCAGTACTTC; CDR3aa: CASSLWDGPPEEQYF
abundance: -; j_gene: TRBJ2-5; d_gene: -; v_gene: TRBV9; CDR3nt: TGTGCCAGCAGCGGGCGCTTAGAGAGGAAAGAGACCCAGTACTTC; CDR3aa: CASSGRLERKETQYF
abundance: few; j_gene: TRBJ2-7; d_gene: -; v_gene: TRBV19; CDR3nt: TGTGCCAGTAGTATCCACAGCTCCTACGAGCAGTACTTC; CDR3aa: CASSIHSSYEQYF
abundance: -; j_gene: TRBJ2-7; d_gene: TRBD1; v_gene: TRBV27; CDR3nt: TGTGCCAGCAGCTCCGGGACAGGGATGTACGAGCAGTACTTC; CDR3aa: CASSSGTGMYEQYF
abundance: -; j_gene: TRBJ1-3; d_gene: TRBD1; v_gene: TRBV11-2; CDR3nt: TGTGCCAGCAGCTCCATTTACAGGGGACATTTGAACACCATATATTTT; CDR3aa: CASSSIYRGHLNTIYF
abundance: -; j_gene: TRBJ2-7; d_gene: -; v_gene: TRBV7-2; CDR3nt: TGTGCCAGCAGCTTTCGAGTCGGAGGCCTCCGGGGGTTTTCCTACGAGCAGTACTTC; CDR3aa: CASSFRVGGLRGFSYEQYF
abundance: -; j_gene: TRBJ2-3; d_gene: TRBD2; v_gene: TRBV5-4; CDR3nt: TGTGCCAGCAGCACGGGACTAGCGGGAGGGGGGGTAGATACGCAGTATTTT; CDR3aa: CASSTGLAGGGVDTQYF
abundance: -; j_gene: TRBJ2-7; d_gene: TRBD2; v_gene: TRBV28; CDR3nt: TGTGCCAGCAGTTTCCTTTTACGGACTAGTGAGTCCTACGAGCAGTACTTC; CDR3aa: CASSFLLRTSESYEQYF
abundance: -; j_gene: TRBJ2-7; d_gene: -; v_gene: TRBV11-2; CDR3nt: TGTGCCAGCAGCCTTCTCGTTGGATGGTACTACGAGCAGTACTTC; CDR3aa: CASSLLVGWYYEQYF
abundance: once; j_gene: TRBJ2-7; d_gene: TRBD2; v_gene: TRBV6-5; CDR3nt: TGTGCCAGCGAGAGGGCGGGAGGAGGATCCTACGAGCAGTACTTC; CDR3aa: CASERAGGGSYEQYF
abundance: -; j_gene: TRBJ1-1; d_gene: -; v_gene: TRBV4-1; CDR3nt: TGCGCCAGCAGCCAATCGGGGCTAGGGAAAGCTTTCTTT; CDR3aa: CASSQSGLGKAFF
abundance: -; j_gene: TRBJ1-1; d_gene: -; v_gene: TRBV6-6; CDR3nt: TGTGCCAGCAGTTCAAGGGGGAACCCAGAAGAAGCTTTCTTT; CDR3aa: CASSSRGNPEEAFF
abundance: -; j_gene: TRBJ2-3; d_gene: -; v_gene: TRBV27; CDR3nt: TGTGCCAGCAGTTTTTTAGGTGGACGGGGACTCACAGATACGCAGTATTTT; CDR3aa: CASSFLGGRGLTDTQYF